The 32 T cell receptor beta chains below come from one sample, sequenced in a study of human T cells and chemical hapten exposure. Indicated time point: patch test 2, 6 weeks after DPC sensitization. The treatment is: therapeutic diphenylcyclopropenone sensitization with weekly scalp DPC. Via MiXCR, TCRdb re-called the RACE reads, giving one row per CDR3 protein. The data contain approximately 350,000 distinct CDR3 sequences, over 6% of them singletons. Sequenced material: whole blood, taken in connection with sensitization to the hapten diphenylcyclopropenone (DPC). The origin of the receptors is a woman between 18 and 29 years old with alopecia areata. Some clones in this sample may be carry-over from other donors' samples.

This clonotype has only a few counts. The chain joins TRBV6-2 or TRBV6-3 to TRBJ2-7, with TRBD2 identical over 10 bases. Per the germline V gene, CDR1 is MNHEY and CDR2 is SVGEGT. This CDR3 is 15 amino acids long. Losses at the gene ends were 6 bases for V and 2 bases for J; bases not matched to a gene: 7. CDR3 bases: TGTGCCAGCAGCATCCTAGCGGGGGCTACCTACGAGCAGTACTTC. This encodes CASSILAGATYEQYF.

The CDR3 spells CASKKTRQETQYF. In DNA, the CDR3 is TGTGCCAGTAAGAAGACTCGCCAAGAGACCCAGTACTTC. The chain links TRBV7-2 to TRBJ2-5; D gene ambiguous. This CDR3 region has 13 residues. V gave up 9 bases and J gave up 1 base, with 12 bases separating them. CDR1 is SGHTA, CDR2 FQGNSA, per germline.

This sequence joins TRBV6-5 and TRBJ2-3, with 13 bases fitting TRBD2. The V segment lost 1 base and the J segment 1 base; nucleotides outside the gene matches: 2. CDR3 length: 17 amino acids. Germline CDR1 is MNHEY and CDR2 is SVGAGI. CDR3 loop: CASSYYGTSGGTDTQYF. The CDR3 DNA follows: TGTGCCAGCAGTTACTACGGGACTAGCGGGGGCACAGATACGCAGTATTTT.

This clonotype has at least ten counts. The rearrangement uses TRBV9 and TRBJ2-3; 8 positions agree with TRBD2. Germline CDR1 and CDR2: SGDLS and YYNGEE. CDR3 length equals 16 residues. With 0 bases clipped from V and 4 bases from J, the junction kept 7 bases outside the gene matches. The CDR3 is CASSVDAGGSSDTQYF. CDR3 sequence (DNA): TGTGCCAGCAGCGTAGACGCGGGGGGCTCGTCAGATACGCAGTATTTT.

A few counts support this clonotype. This chain uses TRBV6-6 with TRBJ2-3, with 14 bases aligning to TRBD2. Per germline, CDR1 MNHNY and CDR2 SVGAGI (reference sequence). The CDR3 is 15 residues long. The V and J ends lost 7 bases and 4 bases, in that order; junction bases with no gene match: 4. CDR3 in DNA: TGTGCCAGCACCGGGACTAGCGGGGGCCCAGATACGCAGTATTTT. It is translated as CASTGTSGGPDTQYF.

This clonotype was seen only a few times. The chain combines TRBV5-6 with TRBJ2-3, with D perhaps TRBD2 (5 bases). Germline V gene sequence: CDR1 SGHDT, CDR2 YYEEEE. CDR3 length equals 17 residues. V was trimmed by 1 base and J by 2 bases, leaving 17 bases between them. CDR3 sequence (DNA): TGTGCCAGCAGCTTGTTAATTTCAGGAGGAGACACAGATACGCAGTATTTT. It codes for CASSLLISGGDTDTQYF.

This clonotype was detected a few times. V usage is TRBV9 and J usage is TRBJ1-3; 9 positions match TRBD1. Germline V gene lookup returns CDR1 SGDLS and CDR2 YYNGEE. The CDR3 sequence is 15 residues long. V dropped 2 bases and J dropped 5; count of bases not matched to a gene: 5. CDR3 DNA: TGTGCCAGCAGCGTGGGACAGGGACTGAGAAACACCATATATTTT. It is translated as CASSVGQGLRNTIYF. The full variable domain, with the rest looked up from reference TRBV9 and TRBJ1-3, is DSGVTQTPKHLITATGQRVTLRCSPRSGDLSVYWYQQSLDQGLQFLIQYYNGEERAKGNILERFSAQQFPDLHSELNLSSLELGDSALYFCASSVGQGLRNTIYFGEGSWLTVV.

This CDR3 is CASSIVAGGLNEQFF. The CDR3 nucleotides are TGTGCCAGTAGTATAGTGGCGGGGGGCCTCAATGAGCAGTTCTTC. The chain joins TRBV19 to TRBJ2-1; 8 nucleotides agree with TRBD2. Per germline, CDR1 LNHDA and CDR2 SQIVND (reference sequence). The CDR3 sequence is 15 residues long. V lost 1 base and J lost 6; bases outside the gene matches: 5.

V gene TRBV6-5 combines with J gene TRBJ1-5; no clear D. Germline V gives CDR1 MNHEY, CDR2 SVGAGI. Trimming took 4 bases from V and 5 from J, leaving 15 bases between them. This CDR3 has 15 amino acids. The CDR3 loop is CASSFRPRTDQPQHF. CDR3 sequence (DNA): TGTGCCAGCAGTTTCCGACCTCGTACGGATCAGCCCCAGCATTTT.

This clonotype was counted at least ten times. The chain combines TRBV11-3 with TRBJ1-1; D might be TRBD1 (6 bases). The CDR3 is 16 amino acids. The germline gives CDR1 SGHNT, CDR2 YENEEA. V was shortened by 2 bases and J by 1 base, with 14 bases between the two germline ends. The CDR3 region is CASSLSPETGNTEAFF. CDR3 DNA: TGTGCCAGCAGCTTAAGCCCCGAGACAGGGAACACTGAAGCTTTCTTT.

This clonotype has at least ten counts. V is TRBV18 and J is TRBJ1-6, with TRBD1 matching 7 bases. Trimming took 6 bases from V and 6 from J; bases not matched to a gene: 8. Per the germline V gene, CDR1 is KGHSH and CDR2 is LQKENI. CDR3 length equals 15 residues. CDR3 sequence: CASSPQAGGNSPLHF. The CDR3 bases are TGTGCCAGCTCTCCCCAGGCAGGGGGTAATTCACCCCTCCACTTT. Combining the CDR3 with reference TRBV18 and TRBJ1-6 gives the whole variable domain NAGVMQNPRHLVRRRGQEARLRCSPMKGHSHVYWYRQLPEEGLKFMVYLQKENIIDESGMPKERFSAEFPKEGPSILRIQQVVRGDSAAYFCASSPQAGGNSPLHFGNGTRLTVT.

The sample holds many counts of this clonotype. This rearrangement joins TRBV27 to TRBJ1-1, with D hard to call. This CDR3 has 14 residues. V dropped 0 bases and J dropped 0 bases, with 5 bases sitting between them. Germline loops: CDR1 MNHEY, CDR2 SMNVEV (reference sequence). The CDR3 protein is CASSLSDLNTEAFF. In DNA form, the CDR3 reads TGTGCCAGCAGTTTATCAGACTTGAACACTGAAGCTTTCTTT.

The CDR3: CASSLGRAGMKNTEAFF. DNA for the CDR3: TGTGCCAGCAGCTTGGGTCGGGCAGGGATGAAGAACACTGAAGCTTTCTTT. This chain uses TRBV7-9 with TRBJ1-1, with a tentative D call TRBD1 (5 bases). Per germline, CDR1 SEHNR and CDR2 FQNEAQ (reference sequence). The CDR3 covers 17 residues. Trimming stripped 3 bases from V and 1 base from J, with 18 bases between.

This clonotype was counted many times. This chain uses TRBV21-1 with TRBJ1-5; the D call in the table, TRBD1, was not verified against the DNA. TRBV21-1 is noted as a pseudogene. CDR3 length: 17 residues. The CDR3 sequence is CASSTTGGPNSPQPQHF. DNA for the CDR3: TGTGCCAGCAGCACCACAGGGGGCCCAAATTCTCCTCAGCCCCAGCATTTT.

This clonotype was found many times. V usage is TRBV27 and J usage is TRBJ1-6; TRBD1 matches at 7 bases. The CDR3 loop spans 16 amino acids. CDR1 is MNHEY, CDR2 SMNVEV, per germline (reference sequence). V lost 5 bases, J lost 5 bases, and 9 bases stayed unmatched. The CDR3 is CASSETGANHNSPLHF. CDR3 in DNA: TGTGCCAGCAGTGAAACAGGGGCGAATCATAATTCACCCCTCCACTTT.

This clonotype was seen a few times. The chain employs TRBV6-2 or TRBV6-3 and TRBJ2-7; D uncertain. The germline CDR1 and CDR2 sequences are MNHEY and SVGEGT. V shed 4 bases and J shed 6 bases, with 10 bases lying between them. The CDR3 is 12 residues long. In DNA, the CDR3 is TGTGCCAGCAGTTCCCACACCCGCGAGCAGTACTTC. As protein: CASSSHTREQYF.

This clonotype was detected ten times or more. The chain recombines TRBV5-1 with TRBJ1-2; 10 bases are a match to TRBD1. The J segment lost 6 bases and the V segment lost 6 bases, leaving 5 bases of the junction unmatched. CDR1 and CDR2 from the germline V gene are SGHRS and YFSETQ. The CDR3 is made up of 13 amino acids. CDR3 residues: CASNIGTGDGYTF. The CDR3, as DNA: TGCGCCAGCAACATCGGGACAGGGGATGGCTACACCTTC.

This clonotype was seen a handful of times. The V and J genes are TRBV14 and TRBJ1-2; no clear D. Trimming removed 1 base at V and 5 bases at J, with 5 bases between. Germline CDR1 and CDR2: SGHDN and FVKESK. This CDR3 has 12 amino acids. CDR3 amino acids: CASSQATYGYTF. The CDR3 DNA follows: TGTGCCAGCAGCCAAGCAACATATGGCTACACCTTC.

The rearrangement joins TRBV5-1 to TRBJ2-5, with 8 bases identical to TRBD1. Per germline, CDR1 SGHRS and CDR2 YFSETQ. V gave up 4 bases and J gave up 1 base; unmatched junction bases: 9. The CDR3 spans 16 residues. In DNA, the CDR3 is TGCGCCAGCAGCACCCGACAGGGGCTATCCCAAGAGACCCAGTACTTC. Translated, it gives CASSTRQGLSQETQYF.

Ten or more counts support this clonotype. The genes are TRBV5-1 and TRBJ2-3; D is ambiguous. Germline V lookup: CDR1 SGHRS, CDR2 YFSETQ. Trimming removed 0 bases at V and 4 bases at J, with 12 bases between. The CDR3 is 15 residues long. The CDR3: CASSLEMGGADTQYF. Here the CDR3 DNA reads TGCGCCAGCAGCTTGGAAATGGGTGGCGCAGATACGCAGTATTTT.

The V and J genes are TRBV20-1 and TRBJ2-1; 9 bases are shared with TRBD1. This CDR3 has 13 residues. Trimming took 5 bases from V and 12 from J; bases not matched to a gene: 11. Germline values: CDR1 DFQATT, CDR2 SNEGSKA (reference sequence). The CDR3 DNA follows: TGCAGTGCTGACCCTTCCGGGACAGGGAGGCAGTTCTTC. This gives the protein CSADPSGTGRQFF.

This clonotype was detected ten times or more. CDR3 amino acids: CASSLVATTSGNTIYF. CDR3 nucleotide sequence: TGTGCCAGCAGCTTAGTGGCGACCACCTCTGGAAACACCATATATTTT. J is TRBJ1-3 and V is TRBV7-2; D unclear. CDR1 is SGHTA, CDR2 FQGNSA, per germline. This CDR3 is built from 16 residues. V lost 1 base to trimming and J lost 0 bases, with 10 bases between them.

This clonotype came up many times. The chain joins TRBV4-3 to TRBJ1-4; 7 nucleotides match TRBD1. The CDR3 loop spans 19 amino acids. The V and J ends lost 1 base and 5 bases, in that order; junction bases with no gene match: 16. Germline assignment: CDR1 LGHNA and CDR2 YSLEER. CDR3 in amino acids: CASSQGSLWTGTANEKLFF. In DNA, the CDR3 is TGCGCCAGCAGCCAAGGTAGCCTATGGACCGGGACAGCGAATGAAAAACTGTTTTTT.

This clonotype showed up just a few times. J is TRBJ2-3 and V is TRBV20-1; 8 nucleotides line up with TRBD2. Germline V lookup: CDR1 DFQATT, CDR2 SNEGSKA (reference sequence). V trimming: 6 bases; J trimming: 0 bases; junction bases outside the gene matches: 5. The CDR3 length is 14 residues. The CDR3 bases are TGCAGTGCGAAGCGGGGGACCAGCACAGATACGCAGTATTTT. Protein sequence: CSAKRGTSTDTQYF.

This clonotype was seen more than once but under ten times. The chain recombines TRBV4-2 with TRBJ2-3; 12 nucleotides align to TRBD2. This CDR3 comprises 15 residues. Germline V gene sequence: CDR1 LGHNA, CDR2 YNFKEQ. V trimming: 2 bases; J trimming: 6 bases; junction bases outside the gene matches: 3. Here the CDR3 DNA reads TGTGCCAGCAGCCAATCTAGCGGGGGGGAGGATACGCAGTATTTT. This gives the protein CASSQSSGGEDTQYF.

This clonotype was counted ten times or more. The V and J genes are TRBV6-2 or TRBV6-3 and TRBJ2-2; D call uncertain. Germline V lookup: CDR1 MNHEY, CDR2 SVGEGT. The ends were cut back, 6 bases at V and 6 bases at J, with 14 bases in the middle. This CDR3 comprises 14 residues. The CDR3 loop reads CASSPPPGPGELFF. In DNA form, the CDR3 reads TGTGCCAGCAGCCCTCCCCCAGGACCCGGGGAGCTGTTTTTT.

This clonotype was observed a few times. The chain couples TRBV24-1 to TRBJ2-1; the match to TRBD1 covers 7 bases. This CDR3 is built from 14 residues. J gave up 7 bases and V 6 bases, and 8 bases lay outside the gene matches. CDR1 and CDR2 (germline): KGHDR, SFDVKD. The CDR3 region has the DNA TGTGCCACCAGTCAAGGGGGCGCAGGGAATGAGCAGTTCTTC. Encoded protein: CATSQGGAGNEQFF.

This clonotype was detected many times. The V gene is TRBV7-3, the J gene TRBJ2-2, with D possibly being TRBD2 (6 bases). The V end was cut by 4 bases, the J end by 7 bases, with 7 bases between. Germline CDR1 and CDR2: SGHTA and FQGTGA. This CDR3 has 12 amino acids. CDR3 sequence reads: CASSSAGGELFF. Here the CDR3 DNA reads TGTGCCAGCAGCTCAGCGGGCGGGGAGCTGTTTTTT.

This clonotype appeared many times. The chain is built from TRBV29-1 and TRBJ1-5; 9 positions agree with TRBD1. The V segment lost 6 bases and the J segment 0 bases; nucleotides outside the gene matches: 9. In germline, CDR1 is SQVTM, CDR2 ANQGSEA. This CDR3 is 16 amino acids long. DNA for the CDR3: TGCAGCGTCCTACAGGGGGCGGGAGATAGCAATCAGCCCCAGCATTTT. This encodes CSVLQGAGDSNQPQHF.

This clonotype was recorded many times. This rearrangement joins TRBV29-1 to TRBJ1-3; D may be TRBD1 (5 bases). The CDR3 length is 15 residues. Germline V gene data show CDR1 as SQVTM and CDR2 as ANQGSEA. V shed 5 bases and J shed 0 bases, with 14 bases lying between them. As DNA, the CDR3 is TGCAGCGTTCGCTTAGGGGCGAACTCTGGAAACACCATATATTTT. It yields the protein CSVRLGANSGNTIYF. Full variable domain (missing parts from reference TRBV29-1 and TRBJ1-3): SAVISQKPSRDICQRGTSLTIQCQVDSQVTMMFWYRQQPGQSLTLIATANQGSEATYESGFVIDKFPISRPNLTFSTLTVSNMSPEDSSIYLCSVRLGANSGNTIYFGEGSWLTVV.

This clonotype was recorded many times. The chain couples TRBV5-5 to TRBJ1-2; no clear D. Germline CDR1 SGHKS, CDR2 YYEKEE (reference sequence). The CDR3 runs to 14 residues. V lost 0 bases to trimming and J lost 0 bases, with 6 bases between them. In DNA form, the CDR3 reads TGTGCCAGCAGCTTGGCCGGGGCTAACTATGGCTACACCTTC. The encoded protein is CASSLAGANYGYTF. Combining the CDR3 with reference TRBV5-5 and TRBJ1-2 gives the whole variable domain DAGVTQSPTHLIKTRGQQVTLRCSPISGHKSVSWYQQVLGQGPQFIFQYYEKEERGRGNFPDRFSARQFPNYSSELNVNALLLGDSALYLCASSLAGANYGYTFGSGTRLTVV.

This clonotype was observed at least ten times. The CDR3 coding sequence is TGCAGCGTTGTGGGGGATACTCCGGAAGCTTTCTTT. It specifies CSVVGDTPEAFF. The chain combines TRBV29-1 with TRBJ1-1, with a possible D match to TRBD1 (5 bases). Germline assignment: CDR1 SQVTM and CDR2 ANQGSEA. The CDR3 has 12 amino acids. V gave up 4 bases and J gave up 8 bases, with 14 bases separating them. The whole variable domain, filled in from reference TRBV29-1 and TRBJ1-1, reads SAVISQKPSRDICQRGTSLTIQCQVDSQVTMMFWYRQQPGQSLTLIATANQGSEATYESGFVIDKFPISRPNLTFSTLTVSNMSPEDSSIYLCSVVGDTPEAFFGQGTRLTVV.